Given below is one T cell receptor (beta chain) in context. No antigen is known for it. This sample was included in a study of response to subunit inactivated influenza vaccine. Overall study results and limits: Each seasonal flu vaccination may recruit only limited new T cells, authors suggested.

TCRdb called the RT-PCR reads again in MiXCR, with one record for every CDR3 protein. The sample holds about 650,000 distinct CDR3 sequences; around 13% are singletons and the top ten take 6.5% to 8%. This CDR3 has 14 amino acids. The germline V gene has CDR1 SEHNR and CDR2 FQNEAQ (reference sequence). V lost 5 bases, J lost 5 bases, and 15 bases lay in between. The clonotype was recovered from a man over 45 who received an inactivated influenza vaccine. The sample here was PBMCs from blood, taken around two weeks before vaccination. V usage is TRBV7-9 and J usage is TRBJ1-1; D is undetermined. CDR3 loop: CASSPRFDRTEAFF. The CDR3 nucleotides are TGTGCCAGCAGCCCCAGGTTCGATCGGACTGAAGCTTTCTTT.